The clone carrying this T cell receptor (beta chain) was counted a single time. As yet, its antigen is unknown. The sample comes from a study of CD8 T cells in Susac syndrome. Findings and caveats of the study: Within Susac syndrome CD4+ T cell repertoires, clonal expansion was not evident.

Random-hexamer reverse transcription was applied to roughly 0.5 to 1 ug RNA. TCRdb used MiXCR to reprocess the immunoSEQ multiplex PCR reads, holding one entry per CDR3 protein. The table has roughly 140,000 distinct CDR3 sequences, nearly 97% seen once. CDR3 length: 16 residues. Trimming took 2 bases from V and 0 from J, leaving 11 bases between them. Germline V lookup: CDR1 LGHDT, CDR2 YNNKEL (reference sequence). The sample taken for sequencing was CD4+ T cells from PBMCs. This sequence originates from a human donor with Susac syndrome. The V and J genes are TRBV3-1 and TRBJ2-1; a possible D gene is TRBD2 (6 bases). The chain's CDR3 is CASSQRGASSYNEQFF. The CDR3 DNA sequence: TGTGCCAGCAGCCAACGCGGGGCCAGCTCCTACAATGAGCAGTTCTTC.